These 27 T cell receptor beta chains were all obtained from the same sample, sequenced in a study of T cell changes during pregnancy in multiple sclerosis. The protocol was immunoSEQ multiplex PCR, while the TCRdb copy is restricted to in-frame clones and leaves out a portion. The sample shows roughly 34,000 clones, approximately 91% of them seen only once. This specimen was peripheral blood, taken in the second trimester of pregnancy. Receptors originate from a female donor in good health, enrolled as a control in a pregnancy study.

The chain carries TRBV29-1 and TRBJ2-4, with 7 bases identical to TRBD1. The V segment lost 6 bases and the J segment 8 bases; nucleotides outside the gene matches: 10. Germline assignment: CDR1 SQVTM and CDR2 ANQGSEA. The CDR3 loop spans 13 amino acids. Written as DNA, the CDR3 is TGCAGCGTGCGGTATCTAGGGGGCGACATTCAGTACTTC. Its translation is CSVRYLGGDIQYF.

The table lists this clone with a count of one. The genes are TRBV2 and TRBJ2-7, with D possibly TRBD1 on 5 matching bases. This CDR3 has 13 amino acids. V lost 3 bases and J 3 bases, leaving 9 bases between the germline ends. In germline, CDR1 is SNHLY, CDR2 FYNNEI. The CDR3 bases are TGTGCCAGCAGTGACAGGGCCCTCTACGAGCAGTACTTC. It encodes CASSDRALYEQYF.

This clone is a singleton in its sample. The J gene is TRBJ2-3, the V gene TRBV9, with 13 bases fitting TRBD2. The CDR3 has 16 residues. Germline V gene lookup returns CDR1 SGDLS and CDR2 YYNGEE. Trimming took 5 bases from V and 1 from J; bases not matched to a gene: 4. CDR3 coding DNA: TGTGCCAGCAGTCATGGGACTAGCGGGGGCACAGATACGCAGTATTTT. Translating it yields CASSHGTSGGTDTQYF. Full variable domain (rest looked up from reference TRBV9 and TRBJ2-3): DSGVTQTPKHLITATGQRVTLRCSPRSGDLSVYWYQQSLDQGLQFLIQYYNGEERAKGNILERFSAQQFPDLHSELNLSSLELGDSALYFCASSHGTSGGTDTQYFGPGTRLTVL.

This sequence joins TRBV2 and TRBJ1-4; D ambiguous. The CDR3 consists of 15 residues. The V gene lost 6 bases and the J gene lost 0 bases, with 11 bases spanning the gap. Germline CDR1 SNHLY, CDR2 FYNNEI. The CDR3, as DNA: TGTGCCAGCAGGGGTTACACAGCAACTAATGAAAAACTGTTTTTT. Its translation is CASRGYTATNEKLFF.

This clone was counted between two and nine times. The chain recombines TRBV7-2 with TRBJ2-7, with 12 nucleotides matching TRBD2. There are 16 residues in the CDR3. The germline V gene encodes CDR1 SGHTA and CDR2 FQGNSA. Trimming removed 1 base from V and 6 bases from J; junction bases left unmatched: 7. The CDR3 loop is CASSLDSSGRAREQYF. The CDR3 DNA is TGTGCCAGCAGCTTAGACTCTAGCGGGAGGGCTCGCGAGCAGTACTTC.

The CDR3 DNA reads as TGTGCCAGCAGCTTAGAAGCCAGGGTATACACTGAAGCTTTCTTT. Its protein product is CASSLEARVYTEAFF. This chain uses TRBV7-9 with TRBJ1-1, with a tentative D call TRBD1 (5 bases). From germline, CDR1 is SEHNR and CDR2 FQNEAQ (reference sequence). V lost 1 base, J lost 3 bases, and 12 bases lay in between. CDR3 length: 15 residues.

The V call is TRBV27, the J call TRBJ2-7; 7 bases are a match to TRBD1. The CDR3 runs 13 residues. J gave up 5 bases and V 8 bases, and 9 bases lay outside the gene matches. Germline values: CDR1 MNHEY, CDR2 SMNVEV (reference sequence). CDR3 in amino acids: CASHDQGENEQYF. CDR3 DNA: TGTGCCAGCCACGACCAGGGGGAGAACGAGCAGTACTTC.

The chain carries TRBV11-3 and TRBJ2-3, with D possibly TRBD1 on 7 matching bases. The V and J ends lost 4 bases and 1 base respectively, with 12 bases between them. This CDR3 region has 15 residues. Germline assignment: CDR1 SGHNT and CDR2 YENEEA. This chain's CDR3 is CASSSRGAGTDTQYF. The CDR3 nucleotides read TGTGCCAGCAGCTCCAGGGGGGCCGGCACAGATACGCAGTATTTT.

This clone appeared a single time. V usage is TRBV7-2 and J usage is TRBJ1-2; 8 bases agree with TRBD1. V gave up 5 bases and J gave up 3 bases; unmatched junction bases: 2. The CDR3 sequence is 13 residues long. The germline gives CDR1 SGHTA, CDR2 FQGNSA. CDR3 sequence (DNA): TGTGCCAGCAGCCCGGACAGGGACTATGGCTACACCTTC. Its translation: CASSPDRDYGYTF.

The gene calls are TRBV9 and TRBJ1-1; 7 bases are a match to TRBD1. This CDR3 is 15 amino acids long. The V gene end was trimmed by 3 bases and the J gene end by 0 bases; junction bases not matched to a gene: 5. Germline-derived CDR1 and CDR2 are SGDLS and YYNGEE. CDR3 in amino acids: CASSAGTALNTEAFF. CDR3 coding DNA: TGTGCCAGCAGCGCCGGGACAGCGTTGAACACTGAAGCTTTCTTT.

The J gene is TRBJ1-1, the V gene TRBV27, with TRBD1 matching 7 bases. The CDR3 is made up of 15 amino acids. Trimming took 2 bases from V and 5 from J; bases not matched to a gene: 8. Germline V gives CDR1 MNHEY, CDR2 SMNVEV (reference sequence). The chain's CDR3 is CASSLLRGRITEAFF. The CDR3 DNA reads TGTGCCAGCAGTTTACTCAGGGGGAGAATTACTGAAGCTTTCTTT.

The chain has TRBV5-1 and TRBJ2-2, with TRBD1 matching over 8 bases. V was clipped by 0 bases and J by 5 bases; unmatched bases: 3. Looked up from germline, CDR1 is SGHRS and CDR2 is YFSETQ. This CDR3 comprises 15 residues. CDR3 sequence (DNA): TGCGCCAGCAGCTTGGTCAGGGGGCAAACCGGGGAGCTGTTTTTT. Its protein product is CASSLVRGQTGELFF.

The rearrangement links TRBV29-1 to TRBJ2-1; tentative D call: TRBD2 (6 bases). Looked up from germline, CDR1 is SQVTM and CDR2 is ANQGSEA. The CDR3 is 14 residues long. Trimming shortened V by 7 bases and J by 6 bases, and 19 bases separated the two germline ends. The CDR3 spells CSGVADLLVNEQFF. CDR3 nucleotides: TGCAGCGGGGTAGCGGATCTCCTTGTCAATGAGCAGTTCTTC.

The CDR3 nucleotides read TGTGCCAGCAGCCAAGGAAGGACAGGGGGGTACCGCGAGCAGTACTTC. Translation gives CASSQGRTGGYREQYF. The chain combines TRBV4-2 with TRBJ2-7; TRBD1 matches at 10 bases. The CDR3 loop spans 16 amino acids. Looked up from germline, CDR1 is LGHNA and CDR2 is YNFKEQ. The ends lost 1 base at V and 6 bases at J; junction bases unmatched: 9.

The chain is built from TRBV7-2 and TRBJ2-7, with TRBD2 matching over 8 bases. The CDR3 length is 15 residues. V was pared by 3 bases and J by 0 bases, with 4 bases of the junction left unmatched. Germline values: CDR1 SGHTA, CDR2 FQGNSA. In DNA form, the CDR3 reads TGTGCCAGCAGCTTTGCAGCGGGGGCCTCCTACGAGCAGTACTTC. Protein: CASSFAAGASYEQYF.

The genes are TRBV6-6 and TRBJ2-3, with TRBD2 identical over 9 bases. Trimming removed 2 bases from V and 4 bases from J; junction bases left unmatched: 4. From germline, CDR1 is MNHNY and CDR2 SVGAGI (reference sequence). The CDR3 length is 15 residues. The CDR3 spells CASSYETSGPDTQYF. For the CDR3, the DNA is TGTGCCAGCAGTTACGAAACTAGCGGGCCAGATACGCAGTATTTT.

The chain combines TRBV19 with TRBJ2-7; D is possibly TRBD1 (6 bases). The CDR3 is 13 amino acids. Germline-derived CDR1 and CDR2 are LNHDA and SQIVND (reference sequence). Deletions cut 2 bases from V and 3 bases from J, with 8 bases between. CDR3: CASSITGNYEQYF. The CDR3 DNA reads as TGTGCCAGTAGTATAACAGGGAACTACGAGCAGTACTTC.

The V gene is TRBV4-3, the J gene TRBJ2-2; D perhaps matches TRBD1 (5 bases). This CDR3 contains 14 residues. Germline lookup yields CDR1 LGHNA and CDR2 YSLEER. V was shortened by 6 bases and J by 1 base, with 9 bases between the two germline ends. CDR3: CASSLTENTGELFF. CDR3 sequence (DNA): TGCGCCAGCAGTTTGACAGAGAACACCGGGGAGCTGTTTTTT.

The CDR3 region has the DNA TGTGCCTGGAGTGGCGGGGGCGAGCAGTACTTC. Its protein product is CAWSGGGEQYF. The V call is TRBV30, the J call TRBJ2-7; 7 positions match TRBD2. Losses at the gene ends were 1 base for V and 6 bases for J; bases not matched to a gene: 0. The CDR3 is 11 residues long. Germline V gene sequence: CDR1 GTSNPN, CDR2 SVGIG (reference sequence).

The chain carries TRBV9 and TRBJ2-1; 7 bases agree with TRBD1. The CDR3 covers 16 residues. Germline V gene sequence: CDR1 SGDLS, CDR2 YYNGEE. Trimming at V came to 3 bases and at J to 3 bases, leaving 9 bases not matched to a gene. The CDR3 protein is CASSEQGRGIYNEQFF. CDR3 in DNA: TGTGCCAGCAGCGAACAGGGGAGAGGAATCTACAATGAGCAGTTCTTC.

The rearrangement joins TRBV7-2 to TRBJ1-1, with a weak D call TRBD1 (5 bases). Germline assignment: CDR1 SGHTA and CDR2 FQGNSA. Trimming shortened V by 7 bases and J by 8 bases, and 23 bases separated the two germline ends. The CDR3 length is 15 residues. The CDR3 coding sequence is TGTGCCAGCACGAAGGAGGGACTGCTAGGAGCGGAAGCTTTCTTT. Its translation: CASTKEGLLGAEAFF. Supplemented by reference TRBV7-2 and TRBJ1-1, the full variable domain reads GAGVSQSPSNKVTEKGKDVELRCDPISGHTALYWYRQSLGQGLEFLIYFQGNSAPDKSGLPSDRFSAERTGGSVSTLTIQRTQQEDSAVYLCASTKEGLLGAEAFFGQGTRLTVV.

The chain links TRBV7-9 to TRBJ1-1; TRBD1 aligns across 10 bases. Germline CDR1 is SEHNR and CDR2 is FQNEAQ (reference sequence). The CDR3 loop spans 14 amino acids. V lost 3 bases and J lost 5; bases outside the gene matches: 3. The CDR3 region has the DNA TGTGCCAGCAGCTTGGACAGGGGGAAAACTGAAGCTTTCTTT. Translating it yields CASSLDRGKTEAFF.

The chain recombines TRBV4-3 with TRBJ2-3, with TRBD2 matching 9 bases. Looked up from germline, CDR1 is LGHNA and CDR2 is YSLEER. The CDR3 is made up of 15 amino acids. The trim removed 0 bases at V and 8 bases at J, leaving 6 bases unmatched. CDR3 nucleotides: TGCGCCAGCAGCCAAGATTCGCGGGGGGGCACTACGCAGTATTTT. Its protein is CASSQDSRGGTTQYF.

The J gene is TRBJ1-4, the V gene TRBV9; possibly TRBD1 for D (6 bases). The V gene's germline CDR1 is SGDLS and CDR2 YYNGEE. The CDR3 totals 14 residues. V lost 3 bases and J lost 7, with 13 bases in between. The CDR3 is CASSEQGTFEKLFF. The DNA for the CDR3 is TGTGCCAGCAGCGAACAGGGCACGTTTGAAAAACTGTTTTTT.

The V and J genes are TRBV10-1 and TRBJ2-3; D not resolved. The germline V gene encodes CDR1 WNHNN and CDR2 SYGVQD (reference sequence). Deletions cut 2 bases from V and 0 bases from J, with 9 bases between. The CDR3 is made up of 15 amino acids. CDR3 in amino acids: CASSEIYGSTDTQYF. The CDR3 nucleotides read TGCGCCAGCAGTGAGATCTATGGTAGCACAGATACGCAGTATTTT.

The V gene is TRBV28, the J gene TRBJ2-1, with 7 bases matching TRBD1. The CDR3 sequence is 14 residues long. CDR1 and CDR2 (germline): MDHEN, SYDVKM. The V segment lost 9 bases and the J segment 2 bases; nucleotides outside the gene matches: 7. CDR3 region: CASNRGGPYNEQFF. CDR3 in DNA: TGTGCCAGTAACAGGGGTGGGCCCTACAATGAGCAGTTCTTC.

The CDR3 nucleotides read TGTGCCAGCGGACCCTCGAGGACTTCCTACGAGCAGTACTTC. This sequence encodes CASGPSRTSYEQYF. J is TRBJ2-7 and V is TRBV2; a possible D gene is TRBD2 (5 bases). Germline V gene data show CDR1 as SNHLY and CDR2 as FYNNEI. V was shortened by 8 bases and J by 1 base, with 15 bases between the two germline ends. The CDR3 totals 14 residues.